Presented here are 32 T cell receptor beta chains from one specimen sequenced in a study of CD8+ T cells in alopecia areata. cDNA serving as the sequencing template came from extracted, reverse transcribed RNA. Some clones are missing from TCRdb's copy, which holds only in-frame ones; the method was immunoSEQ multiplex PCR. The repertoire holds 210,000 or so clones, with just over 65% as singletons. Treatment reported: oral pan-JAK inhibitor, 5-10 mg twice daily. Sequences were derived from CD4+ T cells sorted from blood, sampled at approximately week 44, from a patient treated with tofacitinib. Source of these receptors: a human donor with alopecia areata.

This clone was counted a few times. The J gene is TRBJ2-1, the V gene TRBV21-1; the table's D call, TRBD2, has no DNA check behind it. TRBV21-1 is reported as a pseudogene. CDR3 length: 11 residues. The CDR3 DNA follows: TGTGCCAGCACCCGGTACAATGAGCAGTTCTTC. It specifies CASTRYNEQFF.

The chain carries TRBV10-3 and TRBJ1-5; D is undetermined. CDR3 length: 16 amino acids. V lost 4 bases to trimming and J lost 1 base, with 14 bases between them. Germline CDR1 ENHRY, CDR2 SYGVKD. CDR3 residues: CAISAEGPGSNQPQHF. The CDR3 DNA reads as TGTGCCATCAGTGCTGAAGGCCCCGGGAGCAATCAGCCCCAGCATTTT.

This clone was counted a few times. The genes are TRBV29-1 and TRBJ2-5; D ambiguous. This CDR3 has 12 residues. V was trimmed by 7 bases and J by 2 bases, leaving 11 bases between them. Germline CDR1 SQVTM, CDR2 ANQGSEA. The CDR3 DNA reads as TGCAGCGGAGTTAGGGATCAAGAGACCCAGTACTTC. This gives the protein CSGVRDQETQYF.

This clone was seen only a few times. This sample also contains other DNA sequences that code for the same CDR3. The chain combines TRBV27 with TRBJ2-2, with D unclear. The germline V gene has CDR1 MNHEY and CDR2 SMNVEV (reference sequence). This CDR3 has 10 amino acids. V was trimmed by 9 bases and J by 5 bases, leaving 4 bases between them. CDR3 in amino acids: CASPTGELFF. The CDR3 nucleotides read TGTGCCAGTCCAACCGGGGAGCTGTTTTTT.

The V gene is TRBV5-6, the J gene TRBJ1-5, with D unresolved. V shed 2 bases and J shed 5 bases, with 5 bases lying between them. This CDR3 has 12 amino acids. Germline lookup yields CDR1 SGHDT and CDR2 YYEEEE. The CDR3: CASSFGDQPQHF. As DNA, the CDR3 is TGTGCCAGCAGCTTCGGAGATCAGCCCCAGCATTTT.

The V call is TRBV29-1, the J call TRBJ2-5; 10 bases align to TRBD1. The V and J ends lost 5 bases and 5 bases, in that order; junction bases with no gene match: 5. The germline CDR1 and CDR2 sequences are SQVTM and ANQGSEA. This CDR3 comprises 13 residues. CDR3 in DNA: TGCAGCGTTAGACAGGGGGCAACGGAGACCCAGTACTTC. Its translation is CSVRQGATETQYF. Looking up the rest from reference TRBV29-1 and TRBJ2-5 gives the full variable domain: SAVISQKPSRDICQRGTSLTIQCQVDSQVTMMFWYRQQPGQSLTLIATANQGSEATYESGFVIDKFPISRPNLTFSTLTVSNMSPEDSSIYLCSVRQGATETQYFGPGTRLLVL.

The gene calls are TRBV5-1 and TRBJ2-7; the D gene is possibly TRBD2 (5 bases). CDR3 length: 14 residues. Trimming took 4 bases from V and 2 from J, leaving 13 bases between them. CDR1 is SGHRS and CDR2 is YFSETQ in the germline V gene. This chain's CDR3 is CASSPDGGPYEQYF. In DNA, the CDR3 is TGCGCCAGCAGCCCGGACGGAGGCCCCTACGAGCAGTACTTC.

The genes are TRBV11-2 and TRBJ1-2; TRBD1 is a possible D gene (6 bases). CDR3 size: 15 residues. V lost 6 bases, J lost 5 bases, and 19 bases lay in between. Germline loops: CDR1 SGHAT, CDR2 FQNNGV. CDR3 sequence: CASRPTGREWYGYTF. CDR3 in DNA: TGTGCCAGCAGACCTACAGGGAGGGAATGGTATGGCTACACCTTC. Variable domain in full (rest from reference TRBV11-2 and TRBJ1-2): EAGVAQSPRYKIIEKRQSVAFWCNPISGHATLYWYQQILGQGPKLLIQFQNNGVVDDSQLPKDRFSAERLKGVDSTLKIQPAKLEDSAVYLCASRPTGREWYGYTFGSGTRLTVV.

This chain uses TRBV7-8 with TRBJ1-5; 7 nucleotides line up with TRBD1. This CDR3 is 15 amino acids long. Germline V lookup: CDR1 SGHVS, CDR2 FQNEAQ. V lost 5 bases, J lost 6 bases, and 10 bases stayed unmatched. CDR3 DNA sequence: TGTGCCAGCAGCCAAAGACGACAGGGAGGTCAGCCCCAGCATTTT. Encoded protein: CASSQRRQGGQPQHF.

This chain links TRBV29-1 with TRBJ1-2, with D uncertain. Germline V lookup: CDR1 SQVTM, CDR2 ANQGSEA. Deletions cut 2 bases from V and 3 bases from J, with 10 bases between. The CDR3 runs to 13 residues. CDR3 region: CSVENVPDYGYTF. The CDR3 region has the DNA TGCAGCGTTGAAAACGTGCCCGACTATGGCTACACCTTC. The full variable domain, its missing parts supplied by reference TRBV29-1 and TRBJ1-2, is SAVISQKPSRDICQRGTSLTIQCQVDSQVTMMFWYRQQPGQSLTLIATANQGSEATYESGFVIDKFPISRPNLTFSTLTVSNMSPEDSSIYLCSVENVPDYGYTFGSGTRLTVV.

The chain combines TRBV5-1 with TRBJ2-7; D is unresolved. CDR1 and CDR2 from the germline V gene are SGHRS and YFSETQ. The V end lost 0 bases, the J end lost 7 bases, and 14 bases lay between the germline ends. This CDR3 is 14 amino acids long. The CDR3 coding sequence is TGCGCCAGCAGCTTGGGAGTCCCTGTGAGGGAGCAGTACTTC. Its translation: CASSLGVPVREQYF.

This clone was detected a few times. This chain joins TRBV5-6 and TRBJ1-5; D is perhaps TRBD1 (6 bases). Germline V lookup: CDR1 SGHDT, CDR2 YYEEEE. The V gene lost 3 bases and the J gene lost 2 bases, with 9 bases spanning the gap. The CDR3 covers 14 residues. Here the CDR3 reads CASSSRTGNQPQHF. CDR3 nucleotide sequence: TGTGCCAGCAGCTCGCGGACAGGCAATCAGCCCCAGCATTTT.

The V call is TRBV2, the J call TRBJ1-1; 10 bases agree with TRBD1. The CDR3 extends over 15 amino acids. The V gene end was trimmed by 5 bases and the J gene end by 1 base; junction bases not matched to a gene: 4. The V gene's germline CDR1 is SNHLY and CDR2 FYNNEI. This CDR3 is CASSPRTGGNTEAFF. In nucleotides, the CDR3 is TGTGCCAGCAGTCCCCGGACAGGGGGGAACACTGAAGCTTTCTTT.

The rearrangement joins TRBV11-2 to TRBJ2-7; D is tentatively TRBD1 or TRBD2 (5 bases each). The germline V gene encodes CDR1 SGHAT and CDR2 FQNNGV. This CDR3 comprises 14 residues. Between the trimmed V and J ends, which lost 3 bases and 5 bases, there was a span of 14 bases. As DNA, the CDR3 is TGTGCCAGCAGCTTGGCCGGGACCAGCAACGAGCAGTACTTC. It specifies CASSLAGTSNEQYF.

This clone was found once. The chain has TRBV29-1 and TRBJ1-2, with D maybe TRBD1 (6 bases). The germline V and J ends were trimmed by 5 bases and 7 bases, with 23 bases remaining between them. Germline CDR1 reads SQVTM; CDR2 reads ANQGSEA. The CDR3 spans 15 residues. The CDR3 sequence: CSVLQGPTGFTGYTF. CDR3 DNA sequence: TGCAGCGTTCTGCAGGGGCCGACCGGCTTCACTGGCTACACCTTC.

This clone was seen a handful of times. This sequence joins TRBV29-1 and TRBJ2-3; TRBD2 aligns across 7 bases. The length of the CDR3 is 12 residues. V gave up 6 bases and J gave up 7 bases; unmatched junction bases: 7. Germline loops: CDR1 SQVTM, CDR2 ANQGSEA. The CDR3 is CSVRTRANTQYF. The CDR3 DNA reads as TGCAGCGTCCGGACTAGGGCTAATACGCAGTATTTT.

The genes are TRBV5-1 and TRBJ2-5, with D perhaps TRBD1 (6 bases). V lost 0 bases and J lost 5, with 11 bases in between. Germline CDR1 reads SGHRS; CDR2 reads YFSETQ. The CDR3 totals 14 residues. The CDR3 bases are TGCGCCAGCAGCTTGGTAGGGACAAGGGAGACCCAGTACTTC. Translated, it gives CASSLVGTRETQYF.

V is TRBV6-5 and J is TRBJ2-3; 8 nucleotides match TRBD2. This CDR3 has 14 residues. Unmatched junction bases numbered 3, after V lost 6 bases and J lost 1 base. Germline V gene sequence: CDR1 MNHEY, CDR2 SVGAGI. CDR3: CASSRGGGTDTQYF. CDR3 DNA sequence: TGTGCCAGCAGCCGGGGGGGCGGCACAGATACGCAGTATTTT.

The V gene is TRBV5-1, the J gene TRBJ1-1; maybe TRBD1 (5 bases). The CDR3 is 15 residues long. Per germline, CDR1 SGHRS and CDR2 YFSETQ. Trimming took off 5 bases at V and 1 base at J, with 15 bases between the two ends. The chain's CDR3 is CASSGHKMGNTEAFF. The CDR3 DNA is TGCGCCAGCAGTGGACACAAGATGGGGAACACTGAAGCTTTCTTT.

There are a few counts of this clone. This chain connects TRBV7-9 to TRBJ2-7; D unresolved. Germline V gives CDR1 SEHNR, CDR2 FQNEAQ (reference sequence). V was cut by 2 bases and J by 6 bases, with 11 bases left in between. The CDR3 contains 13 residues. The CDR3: CASSLNVLTEQYF. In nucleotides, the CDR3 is TGTGCCAGCAGCTTAAACGTCCTCACCGAGCAGTACTTC.

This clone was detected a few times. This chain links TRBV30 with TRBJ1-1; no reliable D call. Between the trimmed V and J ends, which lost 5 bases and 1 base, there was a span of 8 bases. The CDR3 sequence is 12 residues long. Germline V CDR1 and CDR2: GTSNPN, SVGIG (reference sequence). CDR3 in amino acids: CAWSRSNTEAFF. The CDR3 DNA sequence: TGTGCCTGGTCCAGGTCGAACACTGAAGCTTTCTTT.

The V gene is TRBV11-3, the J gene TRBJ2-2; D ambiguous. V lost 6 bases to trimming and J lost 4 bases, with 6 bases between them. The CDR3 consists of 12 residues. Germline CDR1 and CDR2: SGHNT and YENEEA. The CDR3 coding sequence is TGTGCCAGCAGGATACCCACCGGGGAGCTGTTTTTT. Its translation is CASRIPTGELFF.

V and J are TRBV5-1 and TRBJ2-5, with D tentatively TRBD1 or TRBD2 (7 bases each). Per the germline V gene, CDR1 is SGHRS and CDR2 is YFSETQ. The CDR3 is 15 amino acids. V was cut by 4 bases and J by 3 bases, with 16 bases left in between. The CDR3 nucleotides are TGCGCCAGCAGCCCCGGGAGGACAGGCGAAGAGACCCAGTACTTC. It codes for CASSPGRTGEETQYF.

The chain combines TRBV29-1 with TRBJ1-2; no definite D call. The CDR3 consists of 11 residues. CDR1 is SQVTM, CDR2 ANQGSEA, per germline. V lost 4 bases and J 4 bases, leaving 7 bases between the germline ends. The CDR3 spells CSVGGSYGYTF. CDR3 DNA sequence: TGCAGCGTTGGTGGGTCCTATGGCTACACCTTC.

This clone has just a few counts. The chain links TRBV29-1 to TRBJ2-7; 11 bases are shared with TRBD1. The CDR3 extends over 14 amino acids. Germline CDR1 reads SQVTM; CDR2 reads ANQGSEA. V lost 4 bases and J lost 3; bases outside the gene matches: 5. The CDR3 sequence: CSVAGQGADYEQYF. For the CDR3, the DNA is TGCAGCGTTGCCGGACAGGGGGCAGACTACGAGCAGTACTTC.

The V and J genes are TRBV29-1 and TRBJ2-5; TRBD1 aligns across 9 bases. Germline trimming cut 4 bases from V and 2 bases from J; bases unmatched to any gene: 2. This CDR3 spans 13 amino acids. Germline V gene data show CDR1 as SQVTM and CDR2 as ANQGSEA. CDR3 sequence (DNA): TGCAGCGTTGGAGACAGGGGGCAAGAGACCCAGTACTTC. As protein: CSVGDRGQETQYF. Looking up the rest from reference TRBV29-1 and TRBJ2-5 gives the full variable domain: SAVISQKPSRDICQRGTSLTIQCQVDSQVTMMFWYRQQPGQSLTLIATANQGSEATYESGFVIDKFPISRPNLTFSTLTVSNMSPEDSSIYLCSVGDRGQETQYFGPGTRLLVL.

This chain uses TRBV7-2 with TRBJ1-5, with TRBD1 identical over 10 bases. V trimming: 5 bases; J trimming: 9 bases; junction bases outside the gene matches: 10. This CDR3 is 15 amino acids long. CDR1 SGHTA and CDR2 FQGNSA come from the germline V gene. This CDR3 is CASSAQGGQGSPQHF. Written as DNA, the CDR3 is TGTGCCAGCAGCGCCCAGGGGGGACAGGGGTCGCCCCAGCATTTT.

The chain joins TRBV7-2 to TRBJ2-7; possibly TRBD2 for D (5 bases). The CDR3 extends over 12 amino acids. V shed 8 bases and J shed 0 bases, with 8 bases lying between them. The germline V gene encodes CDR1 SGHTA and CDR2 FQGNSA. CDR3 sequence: CASRGYSYEQYF. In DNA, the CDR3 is TGTGCCAGCCGCGGGTACTCCTACGAGCAGTACTTC.

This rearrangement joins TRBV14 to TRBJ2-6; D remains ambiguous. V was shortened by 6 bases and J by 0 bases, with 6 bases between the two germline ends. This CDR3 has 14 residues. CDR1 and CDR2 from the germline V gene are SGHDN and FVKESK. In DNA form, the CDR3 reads TGTGCCAGCAGTATACACTCTGGGGCCAACGTCCTGACTTTC. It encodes CASSIHSGANVLTF.

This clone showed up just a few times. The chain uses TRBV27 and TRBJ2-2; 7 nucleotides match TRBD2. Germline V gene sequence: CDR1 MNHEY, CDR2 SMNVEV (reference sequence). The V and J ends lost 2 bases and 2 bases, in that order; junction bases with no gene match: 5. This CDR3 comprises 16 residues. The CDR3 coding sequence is TGTGCCAGCAGTTTAGCGGGAGCTTTTAACACCGGGGAGCTGTTTTTT. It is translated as CASSLAGAFNTGELFF.

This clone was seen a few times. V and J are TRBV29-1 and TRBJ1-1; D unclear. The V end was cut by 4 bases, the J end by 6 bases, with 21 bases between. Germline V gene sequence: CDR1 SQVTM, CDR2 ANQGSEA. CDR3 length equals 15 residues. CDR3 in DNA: TGCAGCGTTGTCCGGTCGGTGGGGAGGCTCCCTGAAGCTTTCTTT. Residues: CSVVRSVGRLPEAFF.

This CDR3 reads CASSISGGSTDTQYF. In DNA, the CDR3 is TGTGCCAGCAGCATTAGCGGAGGAAGCACAGATACGCAGTATTTT. The chain couples TRBV11-2 to TRBJ2-3, with a possible D match to TRBD2 (6 bases). Per the germline V gene, CDR1 is SGHAT and CDR2 is FQNNGV. V lost 5 bases and J 0 bases, leaving 12 bases between the germline ends. This CDR3 region has 15 residues.